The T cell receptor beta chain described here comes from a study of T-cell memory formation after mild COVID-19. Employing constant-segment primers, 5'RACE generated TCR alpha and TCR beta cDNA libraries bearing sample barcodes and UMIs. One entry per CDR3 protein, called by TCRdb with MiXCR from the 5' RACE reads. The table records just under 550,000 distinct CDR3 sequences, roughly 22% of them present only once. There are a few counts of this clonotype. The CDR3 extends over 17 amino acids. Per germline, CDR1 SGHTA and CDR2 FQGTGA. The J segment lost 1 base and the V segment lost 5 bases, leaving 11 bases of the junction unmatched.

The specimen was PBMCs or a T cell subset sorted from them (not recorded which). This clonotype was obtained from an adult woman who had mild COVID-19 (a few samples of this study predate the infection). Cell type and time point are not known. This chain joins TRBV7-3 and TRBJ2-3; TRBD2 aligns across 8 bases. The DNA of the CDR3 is TGTGCCAGCAGCCTCGGGGGGCTAGCGGGTGGCACAGATACGCAGTATTTT. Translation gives CASSLGGLAGGTDTQYF.